A single sample is the source of the 18 T cell receptor beta chains below, sequenced in a study of response to subunit inactivated influenza vaccine. MiXCR, applied by TCRdb to the RT-PCR reads, yields one record per CDR3 protein. The table shows about 540,000 distinct CDR3 sequences, with around a quarter occurring only once. This same sample was also taken into another study, of T cells expressing NK-cell markers. From that study: TCR beta libraries carry UMIs added by 5'RACE template switching.

Here the sequenced sample was CD4+ T cells sorted from PBMCs, taken less than 13 days after vaccination. Receptors originate from a man aged 50-60 years who received an inactivated influenza vaccine.

This clonotype turned up a few times. The chain joins TRBV20-1 to TRBJ1-6, with TRBD1 as a possible D gene (6 bases). Trimming took off 4 bases at V and 8 bases at J, with 12 bases between the two ends. In germline, CDR1 is DFQATT, CDR2 SNEGSKA (reference sequence). This CDR3 spans 13 amino acids. CDR3 nucleotides: TGCAGTGCTAACCGGGACACCTATTCACCCCTCCACTTT. Protein sequence: CSANRDTYSPLHF.

The table lists this clonotype with a few counts. The V call is TRBV14, the J call TRBJ2-2; D remains ambiguous. Germline lookup yields CDR1 SGHDN and CDR2 FVKESK. The CDR3 is 13 amino acids. Trimming shortened V by 1 base and J by 6 bases, and 6 bases separated the two germline ends. DNA of the CDR3: TGTGCCAGCAGCCAAGTGAAATCCGGGGAGCTGTTTTTT. Residues: CASSQVKSGELFF.

In this sample, this clonotype turned up a few times. The chain is built from TRBV12-3 or TRBV12-4 and TRBJ2-3; a weak D match, TRBD2 (5 bases). Trimming cost V 5 bases and J 2 bases, with 11 bases left between them. The CDR3 contains 14 residues. The DNA of the CDR3 is TGTGCCAGCAGTATCGGACTGAACACAGATACGCAGTATTTT. Amino acid sequence: CASSIGLNTDTQYF.

J is TRBJ2-1 and V is TRBV5-1, with D tentatively TRBD1 (6 bases). This CDR3 contains 12 residues. V lost 4 bases and J lost 7, with 9 bases in between. CDR1 is SGHRS, CDR2 YFSETQ, per germline. CDR3 residues: CASSHDRNEQFF. The DNA for the CDR3 is TGCGCCAGCAGCCACGACAGGAATGAGCAGTTCTTC. The complete variable domain, with remaining parts taken from reference TRBV5-1 and TRBJ2-1, reads KAGVTQTPRYLIKTRGQQVTLSCSPISGHRSVSWYQQTPGQGLQFLFEYFSETQRNKGNFPGRFSGRQFSNSRSEMNVSTLELGDSALYLCASSHDRNEQFFGPGTRLTVL.

V is TRBV5-8 and J is TRBJ2-1; D is unresolved. There are 15 residues in the CDR3. The germline CDR1 and CDR2 sequences are SGHTS and YDEGEE. Trimming removed 0 bases at V and 4 bases at J, with 11 bases between. DNA for the CDR3: TGTGCCAGCAGCTTGGGGAGCCAAACATACAATGAGCAGTTCTTC. It is translated as CASSLGSQTYNEQFF. The variable domain in full, completed from reference TRBV5-8 and TRBJ2-1, reads EAGVTQSPTHLIKTRGQQATLRCSPISGHTSVYWYQQALGLGLQFLLWYDEGEERNRGNFPPRFSGRQFPNYSSELNVNALELEDSALYLCASSLGSQTYNEQFFGPGTRLTVL.

This CDR3 is CATNRTGVYEQYF. CDR3 sequence (DNA): TGTGCCACCAATAGGACAGGGGTATACGAGCAGTACTTC. The J gene is TRBJ2-7, the V gene TRBV24-1, with 9 bases that match TRBD1. With 8 bases clipped from V and 4 bases from J, the junction kept 5 bases outside the gene matches. This CDR3 spans 13 amino acids. Germline assignment: CDR1 KGHDR and CDR2 SFDVKD.

V gene TRBV5-1 combines with J gene TRBJ1-1; D remains unclear. V lost 0 bases, J lost 4 bases, and 10 bases lay in between. Germline-derived CDR1 and CDR2 are SGHRS and YFSETQ. The CDR3 contains 14 residues. CDR3 amino acids: CASSLAVDGTEAFF. DNA for the CDR3: TGCGCCAGCAGCTTGGCAGTGGACGGCACTGAAGCTTTCTTT.

A few counts support this clonotype. The V gene is TRBV5-1, the J gene TRBJ1-6; D gene ambiguous. V lost 1 base to trimming and J lost 7 bases, with 9 bases between them. CDR1 and CDR2 (germline): SGHRS, YFSETQ. This CDR3 region has 14 residues. CDR3 loop: CASSLTTANSPLHF. CDR3 sequence (DNA): TGCGCCAGCAGCTTGACGACGGCGAATTCACCCCTCCACTTT.

V usage is TRBV11-3 and J usage is TRBJ2-2; D is possibly TRBD2 (6 bases). Germline assignment: CDR1 SGHNT and CDR2 YENEEA. Trimming shortened V by 2 bases and J by 10 bases, and 23 bases separated the two germline ends. The CDR3 length is 17 residues. The CDR3 loop reads CASSLTSGTGTVEELFF. The CDR3, as DNA: TGTGCCAGCAGCTTAACCTCCGGGACTGGCACGGTTGAGGAGCTGTTTTTT. The full variable domain, in which reference TRBV11-3 and TRBJ2-2 provide the parts outside the CDR3, is EAGVVQSPRYKIIEKKQPVAFWCNPISGHNTLYWYLQNLGQGPELLIRYENEEAVDDSQLPKDRFSAERLKGVDSTLKIQPAELGDSAVYLCASSLTSGTGTVEELFFGEGSRLTVL.

The chain has TRBV20-1 and TRBJ2-7; 7 positions agree with TRBD2. V shed 3 bases, J shed 9 bases, and the junction held 14 bases outside the gene matches. The CDR3 has 14 residues. The germline V gene has CDR1 DFQATT and CDR2 SNEGSKA (reference sequence). The CDR3, as DNA: TGCAGTGCTAGTTGGGGGGGGTCGGCCTCACGGCAGTACTTC. Amino acid sequence: CSASWGGSASRQYF.

The V and J genes are TRBV12-3 or TRBV12-4 and TRBJ2-7, with 9 nucleotides matching TRBD2. The CDR3 totals 17 residues. V trimming: 1 base; J trimming: 7 bases; junction bases outside the gene matches: 14. The CDR3 sequence is CASSLGGGGRAIGEQYF. The CDR3 bases are TGTGCCAGCAGTTTAGGAGGTGGCGGGAGGGCCATTGGAGAGCAGTACTTC.

This clonotype was counted many times. The rearrangement links TRBV7-2 to TRBJ2-1; 9 bases are a match to TRBD2. The CDR3 extends over 16 amino acids. Per germline, CDR1 SGHTA and CDR2 FQGNSA. Germline trimming cut 1 base from V and 8 bases from J; bases unmatched to any gene: 9. CDR3 in DNA: TGTGCCAGCAGCTTAGTGTCCGGGACTAGCTTCGATGAGCAGTTCTTC. Its protein product is CASSLVSGTSFDEQFF.

This clonotype was seen only a few times. The gene calls are TRBV6-2 or TRBV6-3 and TRBJ2-2; D may be TRBD1 (6 bases). The germline V gene has CDR1 MNHEY and CDR2 SVGEGT. Trimming took 8 bases from V and 2 from J, leaving 9 bases between them. This CDR3 region has 13 residues. CDR3 amino acids: CASQQGNTGELFF. DNA of the CDR3: TGTGCCAGCCAACAGGGAAACACCGGGGAGCTGTTTTTT.

CDR3: CASSTALNNEQFF. The CDR3 region has the DNA TGTGCCAGCAGCACAGCCCTTAACAATGAGCAGTTCTTC. The genes are TRBV5-5 and TRBJ2-1; D uncertain. CDR1 is SGHKS, CDR2 YYEKEE, per germline (reference sequence). V was pared by 4 bases and J by 5 bases, with 10 bases between. The CDR3 runs 13 residues. Looking up the rest from reference TRBV5-5 and TRBJ2-1 gives the full variable domain: DAGVTQSPTHLIKTRGQQVTLRCSPISGHKSVSWYQQVLGQGPQFIFQYYEKEERGRGNFPDRFSARQFPNYSSELNVNALLLGDSALYLCASSTALNNEQFFGPGTRLTVL.

This clonotype was recorded a few times. This chain connects TRBV15 to TRBJ1-1; 8 bases match TRBD1. Trimming at V came to 5 bases and at J to 2 bases, leaving 7 bases not matched to a gene. The CDR3 is 15 amino acids. Germline-derived CDR1 and CDR2 are LNHNV and YYDKDF (reference sequence). CDR3 nucleotides: TGTGCCACCAGCCCCCGGACAGGGAGAAACACTGAAGCTTTCTTT. This codes for CATSPRTGRNTEAFF.

The rearrangement joins TRBV7-9 to TRBJ1-2, with a tentative D call TRBD1 (5 bases). V lost 0 bases, J lost 8 bases, and 10 bases lay in between. Germline assignment: CDR1 SEHNR and CDR2 FQNEAQ (reference sequence). The CDR3 consists of 13 residues. The CDR3 nucleotides are TGTGCCAGCAGCTTAGCGAGAGGGGAAGGCTACACCTTC. The encoded protein is CASSLARGEGYTF.

This clonotype was observed many times. This rearrangement joins TRBV11-2 to TRBJ2-3, with 8 bases matching TRBD2. The CDR3 consists of 19 residues. Per germline, CDR1 SGHAT and CDR2 FQNNGV. With V trimmed by 3 bases and J by 0 bases, 14 bases remained unmatched. The CDR3 sequence: CASSLGYGNSGISTDTQYF. In DNA form, the CDR3 reads TGTGCCAGCAGCTTGGGATACGGGAATAGCGGGATTAGCACAGATACGCAGTATTTT.

This clonotype has just a few counts. J is TRBJ1-4 and V is TRBV10-2; TRBD1 is a possible D gene (5 bases). Trimming removed 2 bases at V and 7 bases at J, with 23 bases between. Germline values: CDR1 WSHSY, CDR2 SAAADI. The CDR3 is 18 residues long. CDR3 protein: CASSEAGSLGVVGEKLFF. CDR3 in DNA: TGCGCCAGCAGTGAGGCCGGATCCTTGGGGGTGGTTGGTGAAAAACTGTTTTTT.